This TCR beta chain is from a study of blood T cell repertoires in COVID-19. Study-level background: The samples span acute and convalescent COVID-19 from the United States, Italy and Spain. The analysed material was cDNA or gDNA that came from T cells, B-cell-depleted T cells, or PBMCs.

Participants reported their clinical history, and cohort assignment relied on those reports. Here immunoSEQ multiplex PCR was the method, and the copy in TCRdb shows in-frame clones only, minus some. The data show 360,000 or so clones, about 88% seen once. Sequences were obtained from PBMCs or T cells enriched from blood (not recorded which). This sequence was found in a woman aged 30 to 39 who had recovered from COVID-19.

CDR3 amino acids: CASRPNPGLAGGQYF. DNA of the CDR3: TGTGCCAGCAGGCCGAACCCGGGACTAGCGGGAGGGCAGTACTTC. V gene TRBV6-6 combines with J gene TRBJ2-7; TRBD2 matches 15 bases. V was clipped by 6 bases and J by 9 bases; unmatched bases: 9. CDR1 and CDR2 (germline): MNHNY, SVGAGI (reference sequence). This CDR3 spans 15 amino acids.